The sample holds a few counts of the clone carrying this T cell receptor (beta chain). Its antigen is still unknown. This specimen comes from a study of beta chain features in type 1 diabetes. Expressed TCRB transcripts were sequenced because the isolated RNA had all been reverse transcribed beforehand. Only in-frame clones appear in the TCRdb table, and some are missing; sequencing was by immunoSEQ multiplex PCR. The data hold 630,000 or so clones, with over 12% observed a single time. Purity exceeded 95% in all sorted populations. From germline, CDR1 is MDHEN and CDR2 SYDVKM. The CDR3 sequence is 15 residues long. With 2 bases clipped from V and 4 bases from J, the junction kept 3 bases outside the gene matches. The study's findings and limits: The VDJ junctions of type 1 diabetes patients carried fewer insertions and more deletions. Moderately but significantly shorter TCRB CDR3s were found in Type 1 diabetes patients in all four CD4+ subsets. A cDNA-based sequencing approach could over-represent cells with high TCR expression.

This receptor was identified in a man in his late teens or twenties with type 1 diabetes. The material sequenced was naive CD4+ T cells from blood. The V gene is TRBV28, the J gene TRBJ1-4; 8 nucleotides match TRBD1. CDR3 residues: CASSLRTGFNEKLFF. The CDR3 DNA reads as TGTGCCAGCAGTTTACGGACAGGGTTTAATGAAAAACTGTTTTTT.